Listed here are 11 T cell receptor beta chains from one sample, sequenced in a study of early T cells in non-severe SARS-CoV-2 infection. One entry per CDR3 protein, called by TCRdb with MiXCR from the 5' RACE reads. The sample has tens of thousands of distinct CDR3 sequences; around 6% are singletons. The sample comprised whole blood. The receptors come from an adult who was a healthcare worker with PCR-confirmed SARS-CoV-2 infection or an uninfected control (not recorded which).

This clonotype appeared many times. The rearrangement links TRBV9 to TRBJ1-2, with unresolved D. The V end lost 6 bases, the J end lost 5 bases, and 11 bases lay between the germline ends. The CDR3 extends over 12 amino acids. Germline CDR1 and CDR2: SGDLS and YYNGEE. CDR3 DNA sequence: TGTGCCAGCACAAGGACGGATTATGGCTACACCTTC. This sequence encodes CASTRTDYGYTF.

This clonotype was seen repeatedly, ten times or more. The rearrangement links TRBV5-1 to TRBJ2-2; D is uncertain. The germline V gene has CDR1 SGHRS and CDR2 YFSETQ. The V end was cut by 0 bases, the J end by 6 bases, with 6 bases between. The CDR3 contains 13 residues. CDR3 amino acids: CASSLVPAGELFF. Written as DNA, the CDR3 is TGCGCCAGCAGCTTGGTACCCGCCGGGGAGCTGTTTTTT.

The chain links TRBV29-1 to TRBJ2-2; D perhaps matches TRBD1 (6 bases). CDR3 length: 14 amino acids. Germline V gene data show CDR1 as SQVTM and CDR2 as ANQGSEA. V was pared by 4 bases and J by 4 bases, with 13 bases between. The CDR3 coding sequence is TGCAGCGTTGTGTCAGGGGCGGGCACCGGGGAGCTGTTTTTT. It encodes CSVVSGAGTGELFF.

This clonotype was counted ten times or more. The CDR3 bases are TGTGCCAGCAACCGCGACCCCTACAATGAGCAGTTCTTC. It is translated as CASNRDPYNEQFF. The V gene is TRBV6-1, the J gene TRBJ2-1; D gene uncertain. V dropped 7 bases and J dropped 2 bases, with 9 bases sitting between them. Germline-derived CDR1 and CDR2 are MNHNS and SASEGT. The CDR3 sequence is 13 residues long.

This clonotype has a count of ten or more. This chain links TRBV18 with TRBJ2-5; D is ambiguous. V was cut by 2 bases and J by 4 bases, with 5 bases left in between. CDR3 length equals 12 residues. The V gene's germline CDR1 is KGHSH and CDR2 LQKENI. The DNA of the CDR3 is TGTGCCAGCTCACCATTACGAGAGACCCAGTACTTC. Translated: CASSPLRETQYF.

This clonotype was seen repeatedly, ten times or more. The rearrangement joins TRBV12-3 or TRBV12-4 to TRBJ2-7; tentatively, D is TRBD1 or TRBD2 (5 bases each). CDR3 size: 14 residues. The ends were cut back, 1 base at V and 3 bases at J, with 10 bases in the middle. The CDR3 nucleotides read TGTGCCAGCAGTTTAGTCCAGGGACGCTACGAGCAGTACTTC. Amino acids: CASSLVQGRYEQYF.

Many counts were recorded for this clonotype. The chain joins TRBV6-5 to TRBJ2-6, with D tentatively TRBD2 (6 bases). CDR1 is MNHEY, CDR2 SVGAGI, per germline. The CDR3 totals 15 residues. The V gene lost 4 bases and the J gene lost 1 base, with 8 bases spanning the gap. CDR3 coding DNA: TGTGCCAGCAGTTGGGGACTGTCTGGGGCCAACGTCCTGACTTTC. Amino acids: CASSWGLSGANVLTF.

The table lists this clonotype with many counts. V usage is TRBV3-1 and J usage is TRBJ1-3; TRBD1 might be the D (5 bases). V lost 1 base and J 2 bases, leaving 12 bases between the germline ends. CDR1 is LGHDT, CDR2 YNNKEL, per germline (reference sequence). This CDR3 is built from 16 residues. CDR3 loop: CASSQVSRAAGNTIYF. As DNA, the CDR3 is TGTGCCAGCAGCCAAGTGTCCAGGGCTGCTGGAAACACCATATATTTT.

This clonotype was seen repeatedly, ten times or more. The chain has TRBV12-3 or TRBV12-4 and TRBJ2-7, with 14 nucleotides matching TRBD2. This CDR3 contains 16 residues. Unmatched junction bases numbered 6, after V lost 6 bases and J lost 2 bases. The DNA of the CDR3 is TGTGCCAGCAGCCTAGGGACTAGCGGGAGACCCTACGAGCAGTACTTC. Amino acids: CASSLGTSGRPYEQYF.

In its sample, this clonotype was seen many times. This CDR3 reads CSVPSSGGNEQFF. The CDR3 region has the DNA TGCAGCGTCCCTTCTAGCGGGGGAAATGAGCAGTTCTTC. The rearrangement links TRBV29-1 to TRBJ2-1; 10 bases line up with TRBD2. The CDR3 has 13 residues. Germline values: CDR1 SQVTM, CDR2 ANQGSEA. The V and J ends lost 6 bases and 7 bases, in that order; junction bases with no gene match: 6.

This clonotype was recorded many times. This chain uses TRBV7-8 with TRBJ2-5, with D tentatively TRBD2 (5 bases). The germline CDR1 and CDR2 sequences are SGHVS and FQNEAQ. V shed 1 base and J shed 5 bases, with 23 bases lying between them. CDR3 length: 18 amino acids. CDR3 sequence reads: CASSLGLREILHSETQYF. In DNA, the CDR3 is TGTGCCAGCAGCTTAGGGTTGAGGGAAATTCTGCATTCGGAGACCCAGTACTTC.